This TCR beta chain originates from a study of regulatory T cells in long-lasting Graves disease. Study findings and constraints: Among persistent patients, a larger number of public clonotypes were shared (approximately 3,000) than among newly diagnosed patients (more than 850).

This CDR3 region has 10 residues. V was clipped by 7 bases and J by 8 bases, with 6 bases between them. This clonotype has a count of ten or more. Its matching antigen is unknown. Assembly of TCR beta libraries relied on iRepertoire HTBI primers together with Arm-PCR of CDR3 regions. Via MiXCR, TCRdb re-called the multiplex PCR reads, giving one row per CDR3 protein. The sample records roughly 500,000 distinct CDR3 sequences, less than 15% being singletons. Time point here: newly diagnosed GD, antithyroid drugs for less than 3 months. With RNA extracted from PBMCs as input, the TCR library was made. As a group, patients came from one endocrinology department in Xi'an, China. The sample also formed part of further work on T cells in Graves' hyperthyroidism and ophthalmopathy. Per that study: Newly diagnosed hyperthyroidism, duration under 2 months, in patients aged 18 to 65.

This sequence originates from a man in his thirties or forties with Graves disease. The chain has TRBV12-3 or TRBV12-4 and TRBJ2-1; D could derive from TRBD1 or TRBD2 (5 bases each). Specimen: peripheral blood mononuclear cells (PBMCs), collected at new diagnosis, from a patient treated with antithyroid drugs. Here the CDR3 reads CASTGHEQFF. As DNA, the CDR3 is TGTGCCAGCACGGGGCATGAGCAGTTCTTC.